This T cell receptor beta chain was recorded in a study of OX40 agonist ivuxolimab in advanced cancers. As for the study in general: Anti-PD-1, anti-PD-L1 or anti-CTLA-4 therapy given earlier was allowed, and roughly 38% had some.

J lost 7 bases, V lost 2 bases, and 4 bases had no gene match. Germline loops: CDR1 SGHRS, CDR2 YFSETQ. This CDR3 has 15 residues. The table came from immunoSEQ multiplex PCR; TCRdb's copy has only in-frame clones and leaves some out. The sample includes about 68,000 clones, around 85% of them seen just once. This receptor was identified in an adult with an advanced solid tumor such as melanoma, head and neck, liver or kidney cancer. This sequence joins TRBV5-1 and TRBJ1-6; 9 bases agree with TRBD1. The sample in question was CD4+ or CD8+ T cells sorted from blood, obtained in a trial of the OX40 agonist ivuxolimab. CDR3 sequence (DNA): TGCGCCAGCAGCTTAGGGACAGGGAGGAATTCACCCCTCCACTTT. Translating gives CASSLGTGRNSPLHF.